These 26 T cell receptor beta chains originate from one sample sequenced in a study of memory CD4+ T cells and cytomegalovirus serostatus. The sort gate was single viable CD3+CD4+CD8-CD45RO+ cells for memory CD4+ T cells. TCRdb's table, derived via immunoSEQ multiplex PCR, lists solely in-frame clones and lacks some. The table includes some 65,000 clones, about 78% detected once. The sample comprised memory CD4+ T cells from blood. The receptor set was obtained from an adult in good health and CMV-seronegative. Some clones in this sample may be carry-over from other donors' samples.

The rearrangement joins TRBV7-9 to TRBJ1-5; perhaps TRBD1 as D (6 bases). CDR3 length equals 15 residues. The V end lost 1 base, the J end lost 6 bases, and 13 bases lay between the germline ends. In germline, CDR1 is SEHNR, CDR2 FQNEAQ (reference sequence). The CDR3 region is CASSLGMTGAQPQHF. The CDR3 coding sequence is TGTGCCAGCAGCTTAGGGATGACAGGAGCTCAGCCCCAGCATTTT.

The V and J genes are TRBV5-4 and TRBJ2-7, with TRBD1 as a possible D gene (6 bases). V was pared by 0 bases and J by 7 bases, with 17 bases between. The CDR3 contains 15 residues. Looked up from germline, CDR1 is SGHNT and CDR2 is YYREEE (reference sequence). CDR3 sequence reads: CASSLGWQGTGEQYF. The DNA for the CDR3 is TGTGCCAGCAGCTTGGGATGGCAGGGGACGGGGGAGCAGTACTTC.

V is TRBV9 and J is TRBJ1-5; D gene uncertain. V was clipped by 3 bases and J by 8 bases, with 15 bases between them. The CDR3 totals 14 residues. Looked up from germline, CDR1 is SGDLS and CDR2 is YYNGEE. In nucleotides, the CDR3 is TGTGCCAGCAGCGGCCGGGCTTTAGGAAAGCCCCAGCATTTT. Its protein is CASSGRALGKPQHF.

The V call is TRBV27, the J call TRBJ2-1, with 9 positions matching TRBD2. CDR1 is MNHEY and CDR2 is SMNVEV in the germline V gene (reference sequence). The J segment lost 6 bases and the V segment lost 11 bases, leaving 8 bases of the junction unmatched. The CDR3 contains 13 residues. CDR3 nucleotide sequence: TGTGCCTCCCGGACTAGCGTCGCCAATGAGCAGTTCTTC. This encodes CASRTSVANEQFF.

V and J are TRBV4-3 and TRBJ1-2, with TRBD1 as a possible D gene (6 bases). Germline CDR1 is LGHNA and CDR2 is YSLEER. CDR3 length: 13 residues. V was clipped by 3 bases and J by 4 bases, with 9 bases between them. The CDR3: CASSQTGVYGYTF. The DNA for the CDR3 is TGCGCCAGCAGCCAGACAGGAGTCTATGGCTACACCTTC.

The chain couples TRBV28 to TRBJ1-1; 9 nucleotides agree with TRBD1. The ends lost 9 bases at V and 1 base at J; junction bases unmatched: 12. The germline V gene has CDR1 MDHEN and CDR2 SYDVKM. This CDR3 region has 16 residues. The chain's CDR3 is CASQTGGVSENTEAFF. The CDR3 nucleotides read TGTGCCAGTCAGACAGGGGGGGTAAGTGAGAACACTGAAGCTTTCTTT.

The V call is TRBV11-2, the J call TRBJ2-1; unclear D gene. The CDR3 runs to 15 residues. Trimming shortened V by 5 bases and J by 2 bases, and 13 bases separated the two germline ends. The germline gives CDR1 SGHAT, CDR2 FQNNGV. CDR3 sequence: CASSLDPAPYNEQFF. CDR3 sequence (DNA): TGTGCCAGCAGCCTGGACCCGGCTCCCTACAATGAGCAGTTCTTC. The full variable domain, rest sourced from reference TRBV11-2 and TRBJ2-1, is EAGVAQSPRYKIIEKRQSVAFWCNPISGHATLYWYQQILGQGPKLLIQFQNNGVVDDSQLPKDRFSAERLKGVDSTLKIQPAKLEDSAVYLCASSLDPAPYNEQFFGPGTRLTVL.

The chain has TRBV5-1 and TRBJ2-3; a possible D gene is TRBD1 (6 bases). This CDR3 has 13 residues. V was clipped by 4 bases and J by 3 bases, with 9 bases between them. Germline assignment: CDR1 SGHRS and CDR2 YFSETQ. CDR3 in DNA: TGCGCCAGCAGCACCGGACAGACAGATACGCAGTATTTT. Amino acids: CASSTGQTDTQYF.

This clone turned up a few times. The V gene is TRBV29-1, the J gene TRBJ2-5, with D tentatively TRBD1 (5 bases). This CDR3 has 12 amino acids. V was pared by 5 bases and J by 2 bases, with 9 bases between. From germline, CDR1 is SQVTM and CDR2 ANQGSEA. Here the CDR3 reads CSVMGRQETQYF. Written as DNA, the CDR3 is TGCAGCGTTATGGGGCGGCAAGAGACCCAGTACTTC.

This chain connects TRBV5-1 to TRBJ1-2; 7 nucleotides line up with TRBD1. Germline V CDR1 and CDR2: SGHRS, YFSETQ. There are 15 residues in the CDR3. V shed 1 base, J shed 6 bases, and the junction held 9 bases outside the gene matches. CDR3 region: CASSLTDRDADGYTF. CDR3 nucleotides: TGCGCCAGCAGCTTGACCGACAGGGATGCTGATGGCTACACCTTC.

V and J are TRBV5-1 and TRBJ2-7; TRBD2 matches at 8 bases. CDR1 and CDR2 from the germline V gene are SGHRS and YFSETQ. Trimming took 4 bases from V and 5 from J; bases not matched to a gene: 8. This CDR3 region has 14 residues. The CDR3 coding sequence is TGCGCCAGCAGCCCCTCGGCGCGGGAGGACGAGCAGTACTTC. Protein: CASSPSAREDEQYF. Full variable domain (missing parts from reference TRBV5-1 and TRBJ2-7): KAGVTQTPRYLIKTRGQQVTLSCSPISGHRSVSWYQQTPGQGLQFLFEYFSETQRNKGNFPGRFSGRQFSNSRSEMNVSTLELGDSALYLCASSPSAREDEQYFGPGTRLTVT.

The CDR3 coding sequence is TGTGCCAGCAGCTTAGCACTAGCGGGGGACGAGCAGTACTTC. It codes for CASSLALAGDEQYF. The V call is TRBV7-9, the J call TRBJ2-7; 11 nucleotides align to TRBD2. The CDR3 runs 14 residues. Per the germline V gene, CDR1 is SEHNR and CDR2 is FQNEAQ (reference sequence). V shed 0 bases and J 5 bases; nucleotides not matched to a gene: 0.

The genes are TRBV27 and TRBJ2-6, with D unresolved. V was shortened by 8 bases and J by 0 bases, with 8 bases between the two germline ends. The CDR3 consists of 14 residues. Germline-derived CDR1 and CDR2 are MNHEY and SMNVEV (reference sequence). This CDR3 reads CASAILSGANVLTF. The CDR3 DNA reads TGTGCCAGCGCCATCCTCTCTGGGGCCAACGTCCTGACTTTC.

This clone was picked up one time. The chain recombines TRBV30 with TRBJ2-7; weak D call: TRBD2 (6 bases). Per the germline V gene, CDR1 is GTSNPN and CDR2 is SVGIG (reference sequence). The CDR3 is 14 residues long. Trimming left V 3 bases short and J 7 bases short, with 19 bases between. CDR3 residues: CAWRTAPRGKEQYF. CDR3 coding DNA: TGTGCCTGGAGGACGGCGCCCCGCGGGAAAGAGCAGTACTTC.

The rearrangement joins TRBV7-2 to TRBJ1-1, with D possibly matching TRBD1 (5 bases). CDR3 length: 14 residues. Germline CDR1 is SGHTA and CDR2 is FQGNSA. The ends were cut back, 2 bases at V and 11 bases at J, with 18 bases in the middle. The CDR3 is CASSLKGLGARAFF. The DNA of the CDR3 is TGTGCCAGCAGCTTAAAGGGCCTCGGGGCGAGGGCTTTCTTT.

For the CDR3, the DNA is TGTGCCAGCAGTGGAAGTAGCGGGAGCTATGGGGCCAACGTCCTGACTTTC. It codes for CASSGSSGSYGANVLTF. V and J are TRBV2 and TRBJ2-6; 9 bases fit TRBD2. V shed 4 bases and J 3 bases; nucleotides not matched to a gene: 7. The germline V gene has CDR1 SNHLY and CDR2 FYNNEI. The CDR3 covers 17 residues.

This chain connects TRBV28 to TRBJ2-3; D call uncertain. The V gene lost 3 bases and the J gene lost 2 bases, with 9 bases spanning the gap. This CDR3 is built from 14 residues. In germline, CDR1 is MDHEN, CDR2 SYDVKM. The CDR3 reads CASSFRWNTDTQYF. Here the CDR3 DNA reads TGTGCCAGCAGTTTCAGGTGGAACACAGATACGCAGTATTTT.

This chain connects TRBV10-3 to TRBJ2-2; 8 nucleotides align to TRBD2. This CDR3 has 14 amino acids. V shed 5 bases and J 6 bases; nucleotides not matched to a gene: 5. Germline CDR1 reads ENHRY; CDR2 reads SYGVKD. DNA for the CDR3: TGTGCCATCAGTAAGGAAGCGGGGGCCGGGGAGCTGTTTTTT. Its protein is CAISKEAGAGELFF.

J is TRBJ1-4 and V is TRBV5-1; D is possibly TRBD1 (5 bases). The CDR3 length is 15 residues. Deletions cut 4 bases from V and 9 bases from J, with 19 bases between. Germline V gene data show CDR1 as SGHRS and CDR2 as YFSETQ. This CDR3 is CASSRSGDAEKKLFF. The CDR3 DNA sequence: TGCGCCAGCAGCAGGAGTGGGGACGCAGAGAAAAAACTGTTTTTT.

This rearrangement joins TRBV19 to TRBJ2-1; 10 bases agree with TRBD2. Trimming removed 5 bases from V and 2 bases from J; junction bases left unmatched: 9. CDR1 is LNHDA, CDR2 SQIVND, per germline (reference sequence). This CDR3 contains 17 residues. For the CDR3, the DNA is TGTGCCAGTAGTCTGGCTAGCGGGAGCTATCCCTACAATGAGCAGTTCTTC. Translation: CASSLASGSYPYNEQFF.

For the CDR3, the DNA is TGTGCCACCCAGGACCGAAGGTTATATAATTCACCCCTCCACTTT. It specifies CATQDRRLYNSPLHF. This chain links TRBV6-5 with TRBJ1-6, with D uncertain. The CDR3 covers 15 residues. V dropped 10 bases and J dropped 4 bases, with 17 bases sitting between them. Per germline, CDR1 MNHEY and CDR2 SVGAGI.

The chain has TRBV6-1 and TRBJ2-1; weak D call: TRBD2 (5 bases). V dropped 5 bases and J dropped 1 base, with 12 bases sitting between them. The CDR3 consists of 15 residues. Germline CDR1 reads MNHNS; CDR2 reads SASEGT. CDR3 in amino acids: CASSLLVGSYNEQFF. The CDR3 region has the DNA TGTGCCAGCAGTCTACTAGTTGGGTCCTACAATGAGCAGTTCTTC.

The chain combines TRBV7-2 with TRBJ1-5; 8 positions match TRBD1. CDR3 length: 15 amino acids. Germline CDR1 is SGHTA and CDR2 is FQGNSA. V shed 2 bases, J shed 6 bases, and the junction held 6 bases outside the gene matches. The chain's CDR3 is CASSLRQGAVQPQHF. CDR3 in DNA: TGTGCCAGCAGCTTACGGCAGGGGGCCGTTCAGCCCCAGCATTTT.

This clone was counted a few times. The V call is TRBV7-2, the J call TRBJ2-7, with D uncertain. CDR1 and CDR2 (germline): SGHTA, FQGNSA. This CDR3 contains 15 residues. With 3 bases removed from V and 0 bases from J, the gap between germline ends came to 12 bases. The DNA of the CDR3 is TGTGCCAGCAGCTTTGGTAGGCTGAGCTCCTACGAGCAGTACTTC. Translating it yields CASSFGRLSSYEQYF.

This clone came up a few times. The V call is TRBV2, the J call TRBJ1-2; no firm D call. Germline assignment: CDR1 SNHLY and CDR2 FYNNEI. The CDR3 consists of 12 residues. The ends were cut back, 7 bases at V and 2 bases at J, with 8 bases in the middle. Here the CDR3 reads CASTDGNYGYTF. Here the CDR3 DNA reads TGTGCCAGCACAGACGGGAACTATGGCTACACCTTC.

The chain is built from TRBV2 and TRBJ1-2; 9 bases match TRBD1. Per germline, CDR1 SNHLY and CDR2 FYNNEI. The J segment lost 4 bases and the V segment lost 7 bases, leaving 13 bases of the junction unmatched. The CDR3 sequence is 16 residues long. CDR3 bases: TGTGCCAGCACCCGGGACAGGGCGGGCTTAGGCTATGGCTACACCTTC. It translates to CASTRDRAGLGYGYTF.